The present entry profiles one TCR beta chain with its context. A read error is the likely source, as a far larger clone sits one nucleotide away. Library construction for TCR beta used iRepertoire HTBI primers and Arm-PCR of CDR3 regions. A single record per CDR3 protein comes from TCRdb applying MiXCR to the multiplex PCR reads. This sample has 250,000 or so distinct CDR3 sequences; 20% occur once, and the top ten carry about 14%. The data originate from a study of regulatory T cells in long-lasting Graves disease. Time point here: newly diagnosed GD, antithyroid drugs for less than 3 months. Scientists built the TCR library using RNA that was extracted from PBMCs. The germline V and J ends were trimmed by 5 bases and 2 bases, with 12 bases remaining between them. CDR1 is SEHNR and CDR2 is FQNEAQ in the germline V gene (reference sequence). The CDR3 runs to 14 residues.

The TCR originated in a female donor with Graves disease. This chain links TRBV7-9 with TRBJ1-1; D is unclear. The material sequenced was peripheral blood mononuclear cells (PBMCs), taken at new diagnosis, from a patient treated with antithyroid drugs. CDR3 bases: TGTGCCAGCAGCCCCAGAGACATAAACACTGAAGCTTTCTTT. This sequence encodes CASSPRDINTEAFF.